These 27 T cell receptor beta chains were sequenced from one sample in a study of T cells in localized non-small cell lung cancer. Profiling relied on immunoSEQ multiplex PCR, and the TCRdb table lists in-frame clones only, not all of them. Of around 48,000 clones in the sample, about 80% were seen once. The input for sequencing was peripheral blood, taken before any cancer treatment. The receptors here all came from a man aged 40 to 70 with stage I squamous cell lung carcinoma.

The V call is TRBV5-1, the J call TRBJ2-7; D assignment may be TRBD1 or TRBD2 (5 bases each). The CDR3 contains 14 residues. The germline V gene encodes CDR1 SGHRS and CDR2 YFSETQ. Trimming cost V 0 bases and J 2 bases, with 9 bases left between them. Written as DNA, the CDR3 is TGCGCCAGCAGCTTGGGGCAGGGAGCCTACGAGCAGTACTTC. Translation gives CASSLGQGAYEQYF.

V usage is TRBV5-6 and J usage is TRBJ2-3, with no clear D. The V gene lost 0 bases and the J gene lost 5 bases, with 10 bases spanning the gap. The CDR3 is made up of 14 amino acids. The V gene's germline CDR1 is SGHDT and CDR2 YYEEEE. The CDR3 DNA reads TGTGCCAGCAGCTTGGGGGGTCGAGAAGATACGCAGTATTTT. Encoded protein: CASSLGGREDTQYF.

The rearrangement joins TRBV30 to TRBJ2-5; D may be TRBD1 (6 bases). The CDR3 loop spans 12 amino acids. Germline V CDR1 and CDR2: GTSNPN, SVGIG (reference sequence). The V gene lost 4 bases and the J gene lost 2 bases, with 8 bases spanning the gap. CDR3 bases: TGTGCCTGGAACCAGGGGCAAGAGACCCAGTACTTC. Translated: CAWNQGQETQYF.

The chain has TRBV11-2 and TRBJ2-2, with 7 bases aligning to TRBD2. The trim removed 2 bases at V and 7 bases at J, leaving 13 bases unmatched. The length of the CDR3 is 17 residues. CDR1 SGHAT and CDR2 FQNNGV come from the germline V gene. The CDR3 spells CASSLRGGRGGHGELFF. CDR3 sequence (DNA): TGTGCCAGCAGCTTACGGGGAGGGCGTGGCGGTCACGGGGAGCTGTTTTTT.

The J gene is TRBJ1-2, the V gene TRBV12-5; no reliable D call. Trimming cost V 9 bases and J 2 bases, with 22 bases left between them. Germline CDR1 LGHNT, CDR2 FRNRAP. The CDR3 length is 16 residues. The CDR3 DNA reads as TGTGCTAGCCGGCCCCCGGCTCTTGGACCGAACTATGGCTACACCTTC. Translating it yields CASRPPALGPNYGYTF.

The chain joins TRBV7-9 to TRBJ2-5, with D unclear. CDR3 length equals 12 residues. Germline CDR1 SEHNR, CDR2 FQNEAQ (reference sequence). V gave up 5 bases and J gave up 5 bases, with 9 bases separating them. CDR3 coding DNA: TGTGCCAGCAGCGAAACGTCGGAGACCCAGTACTTC. This sequence encodes CASSETSETQYF.

The gene calls are TRBV11-1 and TRBJ2-1, with TRBD2 matching over 8 bases. J lost 4 bases, V lost 2 bases, and 4 bases had no gene match. The CDR3 has 15 amino acids. The germline gives CDR1 SGHAT, CDR2 FQDESV (reference sequence). CDR3 nucleotides: TGTGCCAGCAGCTTAAACTCGGGGGGGTACAATGAGCAGTTCTTC. Translated: CASSLNSGGYNEQFF.

This clone was detected only once. V gene TRBV30 combines with J gene TRBJ1-6; D uncertain. The germline V gene has CDR1 GTSNPN and CDR2 SVGIG (reference sequence). V shed 4 bases and J shed 5 bases, with 18 bases lying between them. CDR3 length equals 16 residues. CDR3 in DNA: TGTGCCTGGACCTTTACCGCACAGACCGATAATTCACCCCTCCACTTT. This gives the protein CAWTFTAQTDNSPLHF.

The chain has TRBV18 and TRBJ1-3; D is ambiguous. CDR3 length: 16 amino acids. The ends were cut back, 3 bases at V and 4 bases at J, with 16 bases in the middle. The V gene's germline CDR1 is KGHSH and CDR2 LQKENI. The CDR3 loop reads CASSPMVLQRGNTIYF. The CDR3 nucleotides read TGTGCCAGCTCACCGATGGTCCTCCAGCGCGGAAACACCATATATTTT.

This chain joins TRBV5-1 and TRBJ1-2; possibly TRBD1 for D (5 bases). The CDR3 is made up of 15 amino acids. Germline CDR1 SGHRS, CDR2 YFSETQ. The V end lost 4 bases, the J end lost 4 bases, and 17 bases lay between the germline ends. The CDR3 DNA reads as TGCGCCAGCAGCACGTCCGAGGGGCAGGGCTATGGCTACACCTTC. Translating it yields CASSTSEGQGYGYTF.

This chain uses TRBV4-2 with TRBJ1-3, with D perhaps TRBD1 (6 bases). The CDR3 has 16 amino acids. Trimming took 0 bases from V and 1 from J, leaving 10 bases between them. Per germline, CDR1 LGHNA and CDR2 YNFKEQ. This CDR3 is CASSQEGGSSGNTIYF. In nucleotides, the CDR3 is TGTGCCAGCAGCCAAGAAGGGGGGTCGTCTGGAAACACCATATATTTT.

This clone was seen only a few times. The rearrangement links TRBV19 to TRBJ1-1; D ambiguous. This CDR3 is built from 13 residues. V was pared by 10 bases and J by 2 bases, with 14 bases between. Germline CDR1 reads LNHDA; CDR2 reads SQIVND (reference sequence). CDR3 nucleotides: TGTGCCACCGATCGGTACGGCAACACTGAAGCTTTCTTT. Translation gives CATDRYGNTEAFF.

The chain carries TRBV28 and TRBJ1-5; D not certain. Germline V lookup: CDR1 MDHEN, CDR2 SYDVKM. V was clipped by 6 bases and J by 3 bases, with 12 bases between them. CDR3 size: 14 residues. In DNA form, the CDR3 reads TGTGCCAGCAGAGGACGACTCTCCAATCAGCCCCAGCATTTT. Protein: CASRGRLSNQPQHF.

The chain recombines TRBV2 with TRBJ1-5; no definite D call. This CDR3 contains 11 residues. Trimming took off 7 bases at V and 11 bases at J, with 12 bases between the two ends. CDR1 SNHLY and CDR2 FYNNEI come from the germline V gene. CDR3 region: CASNAGGTQHF. Written as DNA, the CDR3 is TGTGCCAGCAACGCCGGAGGGACCCAGCATTTT.

The gene calls are TRBV28 and TRBJ1-6; TRBD1 might be the D (6 bases). V lost 1 base to trimming and J lost 7 bases, with 17 bases between them. Germline loops: CDR1 MDHEN, CDR2 SYDVKM. The CDR3 is made up of 17 amino acids. CDR3 sequence (DNA): TGTGCCAGCAGTTTATCCATAGGGGCAGGGGCCAATTCACCCCTCCACTTT. Its protein product is CASSLSIGAGANSPLHF. The full variable domain, in which reference TRBV28 and TRBJ1-6 provide the parts outside the CDR3, is DVKVTQSSRYLVKRTGEKVFLECVQDMDHENMFWYRQDPGLGLRLIYFSYDVKMKEKGDIPEGYSVSREKKERFSLILESASTNQTSMYLCASSLSIGAGANSPLHFGNGTRLTVT.

The chain employs TRBV15 and TRBJ1-2; weak D call: TRBD1 (5 bases). V was cut by 0 bases and J by 3 bases, with 11 bases left in between. CDR1 LNHNV and CDR2 YYDKDF come from the germline V gene (reference sequence). This CDR3 spans 15 amino acids. CDR3 in amino acids: CATSRDGQGYYGYTF. CDR3 in DNA: TGTGCCACCAGCAGAGACGGTCAGGGATACTATGGCTACACCTTC.

The chain links TRBV11-1 to TRBJ2-7; D might be TRBD2 (6 bases). The V end lost 0 bases, the J end lost 4 bases, and 13 bases lay between the germline ends. The CDR3 extends over 15 amino acids. The germline V gene has CDR1 SGHAT and CDR2 FQDESV (reference sequence). CDR3 sequence reads: CASSLARGGSYEQYF. For the CDR3, the DNA is TGTGCCAGCAGCTTAGCGCGGGGCGGATCGTACGAGCAGTACTTC.

The rearrangement links TRBV11-2 to TRBJ2-1; maybe TRBD2 (5 bases). The CDR3 has 12 residues. CDR1 and CDR2 (germline): SGHAT, FQNNGV. The V and J ends lost 5 bases and 5 bases respectively, with 7 bases between them. The CDR3 nucleotides read TGTGCCAGCAGCCCCGGGGACAATGAGCAGTTCTTC. This translates into CASSPGDNEQFF.

The J gene is TRBJ1-4, the V gene TRBV5-1; weak D call: TRBD1 (5 bases). The germline CDR1 and CDR2 sequences are SGHRS and YFSETQ. V was clipped by 0 bases and J by 7 bases, with 16 bases between them. This CDR3 comprises 16 residues. The CDR3 reads CASSLVEGSYGEKLFF. The CDR3 coding sequence is TGCGCCAGCAGCTTGGTGGAGGGGAGTTACGGTGAAAAACTGTTTTTT. Full variable domain (remainder filled in from reference TRBV5-1 and TRBJ1-4): KAGVTQTPRYLIKTRGQQVTLSCSPISGHRSVSWYQQTPGQGLQFLFEYFSETQRNKGNFPGRFSGRQFSNSRSEMNVSTLELGDSALYLCASSLVEGSYGEKLFFGSGTQLSVL.

V usage is TRBV19 and J usage is TRBJ2-1, with TRBD1 identical over 9 bases. The CDR3 has 15 amino acids. The germline V gene has CDR1 LNHDA and CDR2 SQIVND (reference sequence). V was pared by 3 bases and J by 4 bases, with 4 bases of the junction left unmatched. The CDR3 nucleotides are TGTGCCAGTAGTATCCCGGGACAGGGTTACAATGAGCAGTTCTTC. Translating it yields CASSIPGQGYNEQFF.

This chain joins TRBV19 and TRBJ1-2, with a weak D call TRBD1 (5 bases). This CDR3 has 15 amino acids. V was pared by 2 bases and J by 4 bases, with 14 bases between. Germline V CDR1 and CDR2: LNHDA, SQIVND (reference sequence). The DNA of the CDR3 is TGTGCCAGTAGTATAATAGGATCGAGGGGCTATGGCTACACCTTC. It translates to CASSIIGSRGYGYTF.

The V call is TRBV9, the J call TRBJ1-3; perhaps TRBD1 as D (5 bases). Trimming shortened V by 4 bases and J by 2 bases, and 10 bases separated the two germline ends. This CDR3 comprises 14 residues. Germline lookup yields CDR1 SGDLS and CDR2 YYNGEE. DNA of the CDR3: TGTGCCAGCAGCTCGACAGATCCTGGAAACACCATATATTTT. Translation gives CASSSTDPGNTIYF. The variable domain in full, with the rest retrieved from reference TRBV9 and TRBJ1-3, is DSGVTQTPKHLITATGQRVTLRCSPRSGDLSVYWYQQSLDQGLQFLIQYYNGEERAKGNILERFSAQQFPDLHSELNLSSLELGDSALYFCASSSTDPGNTIYFGEGSWLTVV.

CDR3 coding DNA: TGTGCCAGCAATACAGGGGGGAACAATCAGCCCCAGCATTTT. This sequence encodes CASNTGGNNQPQHF. The chain is built from TRBV2 and TRBJ1-5; 8 bases line up with TRBD1. Looked up from germline, CDR1 is SNHLY and CDR2 is FYNNEI. The CDR3 totals 14 residues. After removal of 7 bases from V and 3 bases from J, the junction contained 5 bases not matched to a gene.

This rearrangement joins TRBV6-1 to TRBJ1-4, with 9 bases fitting TRBD1. CDR3 size: 15 residues. Trimming took 4 bases from V and 12 from J; bases not matched to a gene: 12. Per germline, CDR1 MNHNS and CDR2 SASEGT. The CDR3 coding sequence is TGTGCCAGCAGTGGGGGACCGGGACAGGGAGCCCAACTGTTTTTT. Residues: CASSGGPGQGAQLFF.

V and J are TRBV2 and TRBJ2-1; TRBD2 agrees at 15 bases. In germline, CDR1 is SNHLY, CDR2 FYNNEI. V lost 3 bases, J lost 7 bases, and 10 bases stayed unmatched. The CDR3 spans 18 residues. The CDR3 sequence is CASSEGLAGGQGSNEQFF. CDR3 coding DNA: TGTGCCAGCAGTGAGGGACTAGCGGGGGGACAAGGTTCAAATGAGCAGTTCTTC.

V and J are TRBV30 and TRBJ2-5; D not resolved. The germline V and J ends were trimmed by 3 bases and 0 bases, with 11 bases remaining between them. Per germline, CDR1 GTSNPN and CDR2 SVGIG (reference sequence). The CDR3 loop spans 14 amino acids. The CDR3 loop is CAWRALANQETQYF. CDR3 sequence (DNA): TGTGCCTGGAGAGCCTTGGCCAACCAAGAGACCCAGTACTTC.

V and J are TRBV28 and TRBJ1-2; possible D gene TRBD1, 5 bases. V gave up 2 bases and J gave up 5 bases, with 9 bases separating them. This CDR3 contains 13 residues. Germline loops: CDR1 MDHEN, CDR2 SYDVKM. CDR3 sequence (DNA): TGTGCCAGCAGTTTACCCGACAGTTATGGCTACACCTTC. It codes for CASSLPDSYGYTF.